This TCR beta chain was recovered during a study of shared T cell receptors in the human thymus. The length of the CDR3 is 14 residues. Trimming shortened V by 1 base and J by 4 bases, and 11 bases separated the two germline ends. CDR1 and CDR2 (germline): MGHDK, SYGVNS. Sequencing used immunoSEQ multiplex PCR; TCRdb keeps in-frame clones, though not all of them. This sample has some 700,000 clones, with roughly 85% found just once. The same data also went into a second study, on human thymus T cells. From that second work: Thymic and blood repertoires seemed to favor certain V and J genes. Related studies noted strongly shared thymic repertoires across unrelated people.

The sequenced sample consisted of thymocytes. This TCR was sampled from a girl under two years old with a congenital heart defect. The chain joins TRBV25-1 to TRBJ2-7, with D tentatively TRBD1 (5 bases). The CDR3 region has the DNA TGTGCCAGCAGTGAATTTGACAGATGGTACGAGCAGTACTTC. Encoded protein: CASSEFDRWYEQYF.